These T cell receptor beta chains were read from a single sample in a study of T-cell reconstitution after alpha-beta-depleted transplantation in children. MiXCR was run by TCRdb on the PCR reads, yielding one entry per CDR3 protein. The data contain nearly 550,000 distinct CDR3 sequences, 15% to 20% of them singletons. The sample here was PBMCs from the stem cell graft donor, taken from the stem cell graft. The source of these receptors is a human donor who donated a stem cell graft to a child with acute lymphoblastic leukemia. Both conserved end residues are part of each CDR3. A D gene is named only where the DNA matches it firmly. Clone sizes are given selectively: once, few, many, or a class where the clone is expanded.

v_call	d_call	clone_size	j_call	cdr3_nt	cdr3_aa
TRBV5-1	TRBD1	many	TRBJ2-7	TGCGCCAGCAGCTCGTTCCGGGACAGCCTAAACTACGAGCAGTACTTC	CASSSFRDSLNYEQYF
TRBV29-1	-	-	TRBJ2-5	TGCAGCGTTGACCCCGTGGGGGCGAAGGAAGAGACCCAGTACTTC	CSVDPVGAKEETQYF
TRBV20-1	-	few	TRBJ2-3	TGCAGTGCTAGAGTTAGGTCCCACCGAGATACGCAGTATTTT	CSARVRSHRDTQYF
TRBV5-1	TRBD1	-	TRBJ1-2	TGCGCCAGCAGCCAGGGCCCGGGACAGGACTATGGCTACACCTTC	CASSQGPGQDYGYTF
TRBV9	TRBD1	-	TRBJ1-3	TGTGCCAGCAGCCAGACAGGGCGCTACTCTGGAAACACCATATATTTT	CASSQTGRYSGNTIYF
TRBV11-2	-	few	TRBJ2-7	TGTGCCAGCAGCTTAGGGAGGGTAGCGTACGAGCAGTACTTC	CASSLGRVAYEQYF
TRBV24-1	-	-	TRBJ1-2	TGTGCCACCAGACATACAGCTTTTAACTATGGCTACACCTTC	CATRHTAFNYGYTF
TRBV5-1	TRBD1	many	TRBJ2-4	TGCGCCAGCGGGACAGGGGCGCTTAGCGGGAACCCAAGATCTAACATTCAGTACTTC	CASGTGALSGNPRSNIQYF
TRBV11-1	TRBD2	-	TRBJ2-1	TGTGCCAGCAGCCCCGGACTAGCGACAAGCTCCTACAATGAGCAGTTCTTC	CASSPGLATSSYNEQFF
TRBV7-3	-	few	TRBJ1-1	TGTGCCAGCAGCTTAAAAGACAGAAATTCTGAAGCTTTCTTT	CASSLKDRNSEAFF
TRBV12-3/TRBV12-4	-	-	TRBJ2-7	TGTGCCAGCAGTCCACAGGGAGCGGGGGAGCAGTACTTC	CASSPQGAGEQYF
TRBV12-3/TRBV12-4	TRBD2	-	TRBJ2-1	TGTGCCAGCAGTCCTCACTCAGCGGGAGGGAGTGATGAGCAGTTCTTC	CASSPHSAGGSDEQFF
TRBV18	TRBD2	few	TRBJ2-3	TGTGCCAGCTCACCGACTAGCGGGTTAGGACCAGATACGCAGTATTTT	CASSPTSGLGPDTQYF
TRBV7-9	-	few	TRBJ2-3	TGTGCCAGCAAGGGACTCTCGAGCACAGATACGCAGTATTTT	CASKGLSSTDTQYF
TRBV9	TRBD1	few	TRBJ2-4	TGTGCCAGAACCTTACTCATGGGACAGGGGCTGTTGTGGGCCAAAAACATTCAGTACTTC	CARTLLMGQGLLWAKNIQYF
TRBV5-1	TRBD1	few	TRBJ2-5	TGCGCCAGCAGCTTGATCGGGGACAGGGAATCCCAGTACTTC	CASSLIGDRESQYF
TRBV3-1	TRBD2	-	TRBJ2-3	TGTGCCAGCAGCCCCCCCCGTATACTAGCGGGAGTTGTTGATACGCAGTATTTT	CASSPPRILAGVVDTQYF
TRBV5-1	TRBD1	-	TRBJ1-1	TGCGCCAGCAGCACGGGGGACAGGGGCCCCAACACTGAAGCTTTCTTT	CASSTGDRGPNTEAFF
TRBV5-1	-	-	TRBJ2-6	TGCGCCAGCAGCTTCCCTGACCCCAACGTCCTGACTTTC	CASSFPDPNVLTF
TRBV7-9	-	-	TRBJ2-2	TGTGCCAGCAGCTTATTGGGCAGAGTCGGGGAGCTGTTTTTT	CASSLLGRVGELFF
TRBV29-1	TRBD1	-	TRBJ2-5	TGCAGCGTGACCGGGACAGGCCAAGAGACCCAGTACTTC	CSVTGTGQETQYF
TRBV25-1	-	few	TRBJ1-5	TGTGCCAGCAGTGAAGGTCCGGATCATAGCAATCAGCCCCAGCATTTT	CASSEGPDHSNQPQHF
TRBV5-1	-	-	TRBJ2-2	TGCGCCAGCAGCTTGGCCGGTAGGGTTGGCGGGGAGCTGTTTTTT	CASSLAGRVGGELFF
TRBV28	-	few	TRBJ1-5	TGTGCCAGCAGTTCCCGACGGGGGAAGCCCCAGCATTTT	CASSSRRGKPQHF
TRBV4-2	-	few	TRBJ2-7	TGTGCCAGCAGCCAACAACTAGGTCCCTCTACTTACGAGCAGTACTTC	CASSQQLGPSTYEQYF
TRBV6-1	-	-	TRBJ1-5	TGTGCCAGCAGTGAAGAGAGGCCCCGGGTCGGTGGCAATCAGCCCCAGCATTTT	CASSEERPRVGGNQPQHF
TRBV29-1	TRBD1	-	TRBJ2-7	TGCAGCGTTGAAGCCCAGGCAGGGGGATACGAGCAGTACTTC	CSVEAQAGGYEQYF
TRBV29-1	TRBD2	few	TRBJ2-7	TGCAGCGTTGAGACGCAGCGGGAGGAAAGCTACGAGCAGTACTTC	CSVETQREESYEQYF
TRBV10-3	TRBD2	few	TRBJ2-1	TGTGCCATCACCCCGAGGGCGGGAGATACTTCCACATGGTCCTACAATGAGCAGTTCTTC	CAITPRAGDTSTWSYNEQFF
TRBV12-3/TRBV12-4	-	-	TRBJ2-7	TGTGCCAGCAGGCCACAAACAGGGACCCCCTACGAGCAGTACTTC	CASRPQTGTPYEQYF
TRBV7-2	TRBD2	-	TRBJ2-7	TGTGCCAGCAGCGTTTTTAGCGGGAAAGGCGAGCAGTACTTC	CASSVFSGKGEQYF
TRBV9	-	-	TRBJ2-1	TGTGCCAGCAGCGTTCTCGGGAACAATGAGCAGTTCTTC	CASSVLGNNEQFF
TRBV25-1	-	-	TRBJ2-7	TGTGCCAGCAGTGAATACGGGGACTCCTACGAGCAGTACTTC	CASSEYGDSYEQYF
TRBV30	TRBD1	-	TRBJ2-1	TGTGCCTGGGACCAAGGACAGGGCAATGAGCAGTTCTTC	CAWDQGQGNEQFF
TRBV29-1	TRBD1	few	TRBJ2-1	TGCAGCGTGGGGGCACAGGGGGCTAGCTACAATGAGCAGTTCTTC	CSVGAQGASYNEQFF
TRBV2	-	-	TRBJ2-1	TGTGCCAGCAGTGAACCCCCAAAGAGCTCCTACAATGAGCAGTTCTTC	CASSEPPKSSYNEQFF
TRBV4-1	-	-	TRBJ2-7	TGCGCCAGCAGCCCGGAGGGACAGTTCTCCTACGAGCAGTACTTC	CASSPEGQFSYEQYF
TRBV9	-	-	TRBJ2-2	TGTGCCAGCAGCCCGTCTATCGGGGAGCTGTTTTTT	CASSPSIGELFF
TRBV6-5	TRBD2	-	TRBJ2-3	TGTGCCAGCAGTTACAGTGGTGCGACTAGCGGCCGGGGGGATACGCAGTATTTT	CASSYSGATSGRGDTQYF
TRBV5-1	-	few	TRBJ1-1	TGCGCCAGCTCTTCCCGTGCAGACTACACTGAAGCTTTCTTT	CASSSRADYTEAFF
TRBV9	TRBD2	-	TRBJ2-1	TGTGCCAGCAGCGCCGGACTAGCGGGCAACGGGTATGAGCAGTTCTTC	CASSAGLAGNGYEQFF
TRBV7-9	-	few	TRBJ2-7	TGTGCCAGCAGCCTAAGCTGGGGAAACTCCTACGAGCAGTACTTC	CASSLSWGNSYEQYF
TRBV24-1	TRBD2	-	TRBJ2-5	TGTGCCACCAGTGATGGGCTAGCGGGGCCACAAGAGACCCAGTACTTC	CATSDGLAGPQETQYF